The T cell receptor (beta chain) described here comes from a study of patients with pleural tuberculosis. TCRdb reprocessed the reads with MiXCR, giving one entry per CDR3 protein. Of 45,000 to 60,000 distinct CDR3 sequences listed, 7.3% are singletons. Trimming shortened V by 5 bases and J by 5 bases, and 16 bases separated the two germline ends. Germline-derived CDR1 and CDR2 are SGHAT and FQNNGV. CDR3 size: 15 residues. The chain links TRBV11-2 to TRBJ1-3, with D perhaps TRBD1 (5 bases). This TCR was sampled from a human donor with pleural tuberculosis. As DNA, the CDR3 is TGTGCCAGCAGCGACACCCGGGGCGGGCGAAACACCATATATTTT. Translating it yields CASSDTRGGRNTIYF.